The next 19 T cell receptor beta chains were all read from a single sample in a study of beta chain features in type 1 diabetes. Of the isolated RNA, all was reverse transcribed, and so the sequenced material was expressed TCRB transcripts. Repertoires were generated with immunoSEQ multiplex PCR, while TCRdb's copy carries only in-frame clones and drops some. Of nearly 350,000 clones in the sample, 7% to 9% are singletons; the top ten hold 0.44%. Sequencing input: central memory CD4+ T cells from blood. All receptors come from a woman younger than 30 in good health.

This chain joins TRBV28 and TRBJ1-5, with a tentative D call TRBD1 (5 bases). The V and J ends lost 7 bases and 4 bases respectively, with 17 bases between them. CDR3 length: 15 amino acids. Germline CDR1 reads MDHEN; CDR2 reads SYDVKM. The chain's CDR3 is CASTFSGPNNQPQHF. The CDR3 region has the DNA TGTGCCAGCACGTTCTCGGGACCTAATAATCAGCCCCAGCATTTT.

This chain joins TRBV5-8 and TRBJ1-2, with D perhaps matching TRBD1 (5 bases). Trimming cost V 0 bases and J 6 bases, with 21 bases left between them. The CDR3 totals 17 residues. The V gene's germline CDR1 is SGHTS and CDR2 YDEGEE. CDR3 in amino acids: CASSLAALGARENGYTF. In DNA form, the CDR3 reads TGTGCCAGCAGCTTGGCCGCGTTAGGGGCGCGGGAGAATGGCTACACCTTC.

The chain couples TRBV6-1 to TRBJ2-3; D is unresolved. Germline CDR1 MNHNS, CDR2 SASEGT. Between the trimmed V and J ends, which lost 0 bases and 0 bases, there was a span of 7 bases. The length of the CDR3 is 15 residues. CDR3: CASSEAHDSTDTQYF. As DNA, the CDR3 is TGTGCCAGCAGTGAAGCCCACGACAGCACAGATACGCAGTATTTT.

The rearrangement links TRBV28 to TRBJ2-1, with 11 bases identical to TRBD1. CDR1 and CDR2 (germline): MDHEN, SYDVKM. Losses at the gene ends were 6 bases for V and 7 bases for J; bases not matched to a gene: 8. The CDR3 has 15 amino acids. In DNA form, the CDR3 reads TGTGCCAGCAGCAGGGCGGACAGGGGGCTGAATGAGCAGTTCTTC. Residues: CASSRADRGLNEQFF.

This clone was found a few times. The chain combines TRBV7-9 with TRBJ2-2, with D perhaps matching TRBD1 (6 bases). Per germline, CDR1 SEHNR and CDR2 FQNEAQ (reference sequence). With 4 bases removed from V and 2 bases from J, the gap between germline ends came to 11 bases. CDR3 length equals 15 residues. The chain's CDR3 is CASSSGQINTGELFF. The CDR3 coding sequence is TGTGCCAGCAGCTCTGGACAGATTAACACCGGGGAGCTGTTTTTT.

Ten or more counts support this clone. As DNA, the CDR3 is TGTGCCAGCAGTTGGGGAGGTACTGAAGCTTTCTTT. The encoded protein is CASSWGGTEAFF. The rearrangement uses TRBV27 and TRBJ1-1; D is undetermined. Germline-derived CDR1 and CDR2 are MNHEY and SMNVEV (reference sequence). This CDR3 contains 12 residues. V was pared by 4 bases and J by 5 bases, with 8 bases between.

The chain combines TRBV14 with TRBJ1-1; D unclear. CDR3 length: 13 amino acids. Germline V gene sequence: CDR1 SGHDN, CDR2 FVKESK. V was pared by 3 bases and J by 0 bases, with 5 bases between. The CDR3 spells CASSQSLNTEAFF. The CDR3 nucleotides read TGTGCCAGCAGCCAGAGTCTGAACACTGAAGCTTTCTTT.

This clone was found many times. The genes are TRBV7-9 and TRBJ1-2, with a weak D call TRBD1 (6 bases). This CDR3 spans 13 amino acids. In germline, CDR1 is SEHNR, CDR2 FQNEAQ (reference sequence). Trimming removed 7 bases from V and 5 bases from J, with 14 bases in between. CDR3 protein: CASNVGAGYGYTF. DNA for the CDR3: TGTGCCAGCAACGTGGGGGCGGGGTATGGCTACACCTTC.

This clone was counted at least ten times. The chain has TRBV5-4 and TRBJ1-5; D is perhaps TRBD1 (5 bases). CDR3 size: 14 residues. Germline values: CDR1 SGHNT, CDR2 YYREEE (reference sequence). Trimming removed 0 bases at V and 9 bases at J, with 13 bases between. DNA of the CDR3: TGTGCCAGCAGCTTGGATATGGGCCAGGGGCCCCAGCATTTT. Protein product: CASSLDMGQGPQHF.

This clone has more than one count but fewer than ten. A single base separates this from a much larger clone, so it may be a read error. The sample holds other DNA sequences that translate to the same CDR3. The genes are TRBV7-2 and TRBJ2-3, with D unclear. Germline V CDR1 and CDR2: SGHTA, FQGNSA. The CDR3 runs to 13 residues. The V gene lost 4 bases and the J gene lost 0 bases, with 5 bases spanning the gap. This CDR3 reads CASSSPSTDTQYF. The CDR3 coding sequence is TGTGCCAGCAGCTCTCCAAGCACAGATACGCAGTATTTT.

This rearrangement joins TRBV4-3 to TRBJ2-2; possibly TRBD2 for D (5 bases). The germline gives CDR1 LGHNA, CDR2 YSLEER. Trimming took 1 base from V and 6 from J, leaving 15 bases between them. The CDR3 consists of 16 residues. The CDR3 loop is CASSQGAAERAGELFF. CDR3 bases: TGCGCCAGCAGCCAAGGGGCAGCCGAGAGGGCCGGGGAGCTGTTTTTT.

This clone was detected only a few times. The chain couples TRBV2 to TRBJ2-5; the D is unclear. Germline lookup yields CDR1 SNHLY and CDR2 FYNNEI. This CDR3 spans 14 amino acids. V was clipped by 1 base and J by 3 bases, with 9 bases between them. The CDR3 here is CASSEVTDKETQYF. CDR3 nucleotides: TGTGCCAGCAGTGAAGTAACAGATAAAGAGACCCAGTACTTC.

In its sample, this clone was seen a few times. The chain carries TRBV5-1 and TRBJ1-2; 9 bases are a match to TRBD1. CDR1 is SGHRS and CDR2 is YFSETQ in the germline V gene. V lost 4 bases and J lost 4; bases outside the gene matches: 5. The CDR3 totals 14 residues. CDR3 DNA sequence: TGCGCCAGCAGCACAGGGGGCGGCAGCTATGGCTACACCTTC. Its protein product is CASSTGGGSYGYTF.

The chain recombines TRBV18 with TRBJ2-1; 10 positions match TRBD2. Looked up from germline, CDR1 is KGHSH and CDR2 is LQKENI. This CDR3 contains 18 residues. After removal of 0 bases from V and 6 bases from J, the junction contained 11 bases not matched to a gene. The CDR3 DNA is TGTGCCAGCTCACCACCGTGGGCTAGCGGGAGATTTTTCAATGAGCAGTTCTTC. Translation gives CASSPPWASGRFFNEQFF.

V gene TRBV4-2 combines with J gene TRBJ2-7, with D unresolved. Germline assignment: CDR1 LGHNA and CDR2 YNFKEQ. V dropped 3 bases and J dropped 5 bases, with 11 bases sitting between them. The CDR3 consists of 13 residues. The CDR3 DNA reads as TGTGCCAGCAGCCACCCCTCAGCGAACGAGCAGTACTTC. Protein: CASSHPSANEQYF.

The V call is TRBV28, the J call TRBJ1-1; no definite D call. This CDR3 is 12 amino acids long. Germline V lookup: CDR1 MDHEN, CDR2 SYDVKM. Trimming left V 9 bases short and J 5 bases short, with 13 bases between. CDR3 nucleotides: TGTGCCAGTCAGTTATGGGGTACTGAAGCTTTCTTT. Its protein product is CASQLWGTEAFF.

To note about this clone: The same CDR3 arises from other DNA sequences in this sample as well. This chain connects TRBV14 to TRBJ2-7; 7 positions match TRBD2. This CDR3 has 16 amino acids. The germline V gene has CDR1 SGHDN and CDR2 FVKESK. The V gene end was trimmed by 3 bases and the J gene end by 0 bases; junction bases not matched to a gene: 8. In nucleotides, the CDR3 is TGTGCCAGCAGCCAGGCTAGCGGTTCCTTCTCCTACGAGCAGTACTTC. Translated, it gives CASSQASGSFSYEQYF. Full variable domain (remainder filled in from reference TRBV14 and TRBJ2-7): EAGVTQFPSHSVIEKGQTVTLRCDPISGHDNLYWYRRVMGKEIKFLLHFVKESKQDESGMPNNRFLAERTGGTYSTLKVQPAELEDSGVYFCASSQASGSFSYEQYFGPGTRLTVT.

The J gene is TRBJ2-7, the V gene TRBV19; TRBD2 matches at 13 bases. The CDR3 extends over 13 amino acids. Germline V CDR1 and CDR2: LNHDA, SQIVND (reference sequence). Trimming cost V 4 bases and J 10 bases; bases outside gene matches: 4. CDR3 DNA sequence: TGTGCCAGTAGTACCGGGACTAGCGGGAATCAGTACTTC. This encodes CASSTGTSGNQYF.

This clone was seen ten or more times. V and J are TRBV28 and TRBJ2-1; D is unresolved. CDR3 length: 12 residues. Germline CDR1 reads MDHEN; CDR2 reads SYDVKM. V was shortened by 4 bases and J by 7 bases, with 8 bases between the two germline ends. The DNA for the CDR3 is TGTGCCAGCAGTTCGGTTCTGAATGAGCAGTTCTTC. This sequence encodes CASSSVLNEQFF.